The source of this T cell receptor (beta chain) is a study of T-cell memory formation after mild COVID-19. Study-level background: Largely, TCR clusters stayed within a single donor.

In this sample, this clonotype turned up a few times. Its antigen is as yet unknown. Study outcomes and limitations: Within pre-infection memory, some responding clones were found, suggesting cross-reactive memory joined.

This CDR3 has 12 residues. V lost 1 base and J 8 bases, leaving 6 bases between the germline ends. Germline CDR1 reads LNHNV; CDR2 reads YYDKDF (reference sequence). From the 5' RACE reads, TCRdb called clonotypes with MiXCR, one entry per CDR3 protein. Here the sample spans approximately 570,000 distinct CDR3 sequences, more than 15% being singletons. This rearrangement joins TRBV15 to TRBJ2-1; D ambiguous. The sequenced sample consisted of PBMCs or a T cell subset sorted from them (not recorded which). The TCR was taken from an adult woman who had mild COVID-19 (a few samples of this study predate the infection). Cell type and time point are not known. CDR3 sequence: CATSRAAYEQFF. As DNA, the CDR3 is TGTGCCACCAGCAGAGCGGCCTATGAGCAGTTCTTC.